A selection of T cell receptor beta chains follows, all from one sample in a study of CD8 T cells in Susac syndrome. Using its own MiXCR run on the immunoSEQ multiplex PCR reads, TCRdb lists one record per CDR3 protein. The table shows roughly 160,000 distinct CDR3 sequences, with about 96% occurring only once. Source material: CD4+ T cells from PBMCs. Receptors originate from a human donor with Susac syndrome. Each CDR3 is given with its conserved first and last residue. The order of the fields is J gene, V gene, D gene, clone size, CDR3 protein, CDR3 DNA. The D gene is left open where the match is weak. A row's size may be missing; if present it is once, few, many or a size class.

J gene: TRBJ1-5; V gene: TRBV19; D gene: TRBD1; clone size: -; CDR3 protein: CASSIAGGVQGAQPQHF; CDR3 DNA: TGTGCCAGTAGTATAGCAGGGGGCGTGCAGGGGGCTCAGCCCCAGCATTTT
J gene: TRBJ2-4; V gene: TRBV5-4; D gene: -; clone size: once; CDR3 protein: CASSFPGGGENIQYF; CDR3 DNA: TGTGCCAGCAGCTTTCCCGGAGGAGGGGAAAACATTCAGTACTTC
J gene: TRBJ1-3; V gene: TRBV9; D gene: -; clone size: -; CDR3 protein: CASRRGDSGNTIYF; CDR3 DNA: TGTGCCAGCAGGAGGGGGGACTCTGGAAACACCATATATTTT
J gene: TRBJ2-5; V gene: TRBV11-1; D gene: -; clone size: -; CDR3 protein: CASSYTGIEKTQYF; CDR3 DNA: TGTGCCAGCAGTTACACAGGGATTGAGAAGACCCAGTACTTC
J gene: TRBJ2-7; V gene: TRBV3-1; D gene: TRBD1; clone size: -; CDR3 protein: CASSPKTLQGAYEQYF; CDR3 DNA: TGTGCCAGCAGCCCGAAAACCCTCCAGGGGGCCTACGAGCAGTACTTC
J gene: TRBJ2-5; V gene: TRBV11-2; D gene: -; clone size: -; CDR3 protein: CASINSGQETQYF; CDR3 DNA: TGTGCCAGCATCAACAGCGGTCAAGAGACCCAGTACTTC
J gene: TRBJ2-1; V gene: TRBV2; D gene: -; clone size: -; CDR3 protein: CASLGGSYNEQFF; CDR3 DNA: TGTGCCAGCTTGGGTGGCTCCTACAATGAGCAGTTCTTC
J gene: TRBJ2-5; V gene: TRBV19; D gene: -; clone size: -; CDR3 protein: CASSKARQSDTTQYF; CDR3 DNA: TGTGCCAGTAGTAAAGCCCGACAGTCGGACACGACCCAGTACTTC
J gene: TRBJ2-3; V gene: TRBV2; D gene: -; clone size: -; CDR3 protein: CASSPSTGTDTQYF; CDR3 DNA: TGTGCCAGCAGTCCTAGTACAGGGACAGATACGCAGTATTTT
J gene: TRBJ2-1; V gene: TRBV9; D gene: TRBD2; clone size: once; CDR3 protein: CASSVGLLLAGASHEQFF; CDR3 DNA: TGTGCCAGCAGCGTAGGCCTACTTCTAGCGGGAGCCAGCCATGAGCAGTTCTTC
J gene: TRBJ2-1; V gene: TRBV28; D gene: -; clone size: once; CDR3 protein: CASSPSFRPNEQFF; CDR3 DNA: TGTGCCAGCAGTCCTAGCTTTCGTCCCAATGAGCAGTTCTTC
J gene: TRBJ2-5; V gene: TRBV7-2; D gene: -; clone size: -; CDR3 protein: CASSFAREETQYF; CDR3 DNA: TGTGCCAGCAGCTTCGCTAGAGAAGAGACCCAGTACTTC
J gene: TRBJ2-7; V gene: TRBV6-2/TRBV6-3; D gene: -; clone size: few; CDR3 protein: CASSDFLRSYEQYF; CDR3 DNA: TGTGCCAGCAGCGATTTCCTCCGTTCCTACGAGCAGTACTTC
J gene: TRBJ2-4; V gene: TRBV12-3/TRBV12-4; D gene: -; clone size: -; CDR3 protein: CASSLNRESIQYF; CDR3 DNA: TGTGCCAGCAGTTTGAACAGGGAGAGCATTCAGTACTTC
J gene: TRBJ2-3; V gene: TRBV7-2; D gene: -; clone size: -; CDR3 protein: CASSLGGERTDTQYF; CDR3 DNA: TGTGCCAGCAGCTTGGGCGGGGAACGCACAGATACGCAGTATTTT
J gene: TRBJ2-2; V gene: TRBV5-6; D gene: -; clone size: -; CDR3 protein: CASRRLGGELFF; CDR3 DNA: TGTGCCAGCAGAAGGTTGGGCGGGGAGCTGTTTTTT
J gene: TRBJ2-1; V gene: TRBV20-1; D gene: TRBD2; clone size: -; CDR3 protein: CSARDPASGSYNEQFF; CDR3 DNA: TGCAGTGCTAGAGATCCGGCTAGCGGGTCATACAATGAGCAGTTCTTC
J gene: TRBJ2-5; V gene: TRBV20-1; D gene: -; clone size: -; CDR3 protein: CSAPNQRGETQYF; CDR3 DNA: TGCAGTGCCCCGAACCAGAGGGGAGAGACCCAGTACTTC
J gene: TRBJ1-2; V gene: TRBV29-1; D gene: -; clone size: few; CDR3 protein: CSVERAGYTF; CDR3 DNA: TGCAGCGTTGAACGGGCTGGCTACACCTTC
J gene: TRBJ1-1; V gene: TRBV30; D gene: -; clone size: -; CDR3 protein: CACQTKNTEAFF; CDR3 DNA: TGTGCCTGCCAGACGAAGAACACTGAAGCTTTCTTT
J gene: TRBJ2-1; V gene: TRBV7-2; D gene: -; clone size: -; CDR3 protein: CASGGRLGSYNEQFF; CDR3 DNA: TGTGCCAGCGGTGGACGGTTGGGCTCCTACAATGAGCAGTTCTTC
J gene: TRBJ2-3; V gene: TRBV6-2/TRBV6-3; D gene: TRBD1; clone size: -; CDR3 protein: CASSDLPRGTGVPDTQYF; CDR3 DNA: TGTGCCAGCAGTGACCTCCCCCGAGGGACAGGGGTTCCAGATACGCAGTATTTT
J gene: TRBJ2-3; V gene: TRBV9; D gene: TRBD2; clone size: -; CDR3 protein: CASSPRLAVGITDTQYF; CDR3 DNA: TGTGCCAGCAGCCCCCGACTAGCGGTCGGGATCACAGATACGCAGTATTTT
J gene: TRBJ2-2; V gene: TRBV7-2; D gene: TRBD2; clone size: -; CDR3 protein: CASSLRLAGASGELFF; CDR3 DNA: TGTGCCAGCAGCCTACGACTAGCGGGAGCGAGCGGGGAGCTGTTTTTT
J gene: TRBJ2-5; V gene: TRBV18; D gene: TRBD1; clone size: once; CDR3 protein: CASSPPGQALGTQYF; CDR3 DNA: TGTGCCAGCTCACCACCCGGACAGGCCCTGGGGACCCAGTACTTC
J gene: TRBJ2-5; V gene: TRBV25-1; D gene: -; clone size: -; CDR3 protein: CASSEYPGRETQYF; CDR3 DNA: TGTGCCAGCAGTGAATACCCAGGGAGGGAGACCCAGTACTTC
J gene: TRBJ2-3; V gene: TRBV29-1; D gene: -; clone size: -; CDR3 protein: CSVGQGWDWYF; CDR3 DNA: TGCAGCGTTGGCCAGGGGTGGGACTGGTATTTT
J gene: TRBJ1-4; V gene: TRBV5-6; D gene: -; clone size: -; CDR3 protein: CASSLWADEKLFF; CDR3 DNA: TGTGCCAGCAGCTTGTGGGCGGATGAAAAACTGTTTTTT
J gene: TRBJ2-2; V gene: TRBV15; D gene: TRBD2; clone size: -; CDR3 protein: CATSPGSGGAGELFF; CDR3 DNA: TGTGCCACCTCCCCTGGTAGCGGGGGAGCCGGGGAGCTGTTTTTT
J gene: TRBJ1-2; V gene: TRBV30; D gene: -; clone size: -; CDR3 protein: CAWSANPNYGYTF; CDR3 DNA: TGTGCCTGGAGTGCAAACCCTAACTATGGCTACACCTTC
J gene: TRBJ2-5; V gene: TRBV20-1; D gene: -; clone size: -; CDR3 protein: CSASPAGAQETQYF; CDR3 DNA: TGCAGTGCTTCCCCCGCGGGGGCCCAAGAGACCCAGTACTTC
J gene: TRBJ1-2; V gene: TRBV9; D gene: -; clone size: -; CDR3 protein: CASSVGADNYGYTF; CDR3 DNA: TGTGCCAGCAGCGTAGGAGCGGACAACTATGGCTACACCTTC
J gene: TRBJ1-2; V gene: TRBV5-4; D gene: -; clone size: -; CDR3 protein: CASSSDSRNYGYTF; CDR3 DNA: TGTGCCAGCAGCTCGGACAGTCGTAACTATGGCTACACCTTC
J gene: TRBJ2-1; V gene: TRBV3-1; D gene: TRBD1; clone size: once; CDR3 protein: CASSQAGQGAYNEQFF; CDR3 DNA: TGTGCCAGCAGCCAGGCTGGACAGGGGGCCTACAATGAGCAGTTCTTC
J gene: TRBJ2-5; V gene: TRBV20-1; D gene: -; clone size: -; CDR3 protein: CSAGETQYF; CDR3 DNA: TGCAGTGCTGGAGAGACCCAGTACTTC
J gene: TRBJ1-2; V gene: TRBV3-1; D gene: -; clone size: -; CDR3 protein: CASSLTESLHGYTF; CDR3 DNA: TGTGCCAGCAGCCTTACGGAGTCTTTGCATGGCTACACCTTC
J gene: TRBJ2-7; V gene: TRBV12-3/TRBV12-4; D gene: TRBD1; clone size: -; CDR3 protein: CASTTRDSYEQYF; CDR3 DNA: TGTGCCAGCACCACCCGGGACAGCTACGAGCAGTACTTC
J gene: TRBJ2-5; V gene: TRBV28; D gene: -; clone size: -; CDR3 protein: CASSREYQETQYF; CDR3 DNA: TGTGCCAGCAGTAGAGAGTACCAAGAGACCCAGTACTTC
J gene: TRBJ2-7; V gene: TRBV29-1; D gene: -; clone size: -; CDR3 protein: CSVRSSYEQYF; CDR3 DNA: TGCAGCGTAAGGAGCTCCTACGAGCAGTACTTC
J gene: TRBJ2-2; V gene: TRBV28; D gene: -; clone size: -; CDR3 protein: CASSLWLAGNTGELFF; CDR3 DNA: TGTGCCAGCAGTTTATGGCTGGCAGGGAACACCGGGGAGCTGTTTTTT
J gene: TRBJ2-7; V gene: TRBV20-1; D gene: -; clone size: -; CDR3 protein: CSASRWTPYEQYF; CDR3 DNA: TGCAGTGCTAGCAGGTGGACTCCCTACGAGCAGTACTTC
J gene: TRBJ1-5; V gene: TRBV27; D gene: TRBD1; clone size: -; CDR3 protein: CASSHDRGNQPQHF; CDR3 DNA: TGTGCCAGCTCACATGACAGGGGCAATCAGCCCCAGCATTTT
J gene: TRBJ2-6; V gene: TRBV5-1; D gene: -; clone size: -; CDR3 protein: CASSLRAGANVLTF; CDR3 DNA: TGCGCCAGCAGCTTGCGCGCTGGGGCCAACGTCCTGACTTTC
J gene: TRBJ2-5; V gene: TRBV7-2; D gene: TRBD2; clone size: -; CDR3 protein: CASSLGLAGGQETQYF; CDR3 DNA: TGTGCCAGCAGCTTGGGACTAGCGGGGGGGCAAGAGACCCAGTACTTC
J gene: TRBJ1-2; V gene: TRBV5-1; D gene: -; clone size: -; CDR3 protein: CASSLEGGQGTSYGYTF; CDR3 DNA: TGCGCCAGCAGCTTGGAGGGGGGGCAAGGTACATCCTATGGCTACACCTTC
J gene: TRBJ2-4; V gene: TRBV5-1; D gene: -; clone size: -; CDR3 protein: CASSYDRGIQYF; CDR3 DNA: TGCGCCAGCAGCTACGACAGAGGCATTCAGTACTTC
J gene: TRBJ1-1; V gene: TRBV30; D gene: TRBD1; clone size: -; CDR3 protein: CAWSATGGSGTEAFF; CDR3 DNA: TGTGCCTGGAGTGCCACAGGGGGTTCAGGCACTGAAGCTTTCTTT
J gene: TRBJ2-3; V gene: TRBV28; D gene: -; clone size: -; CDR3 protein: CASGSGVRYF; CDR3 DNA: TGTGCCAGCGGGTCCGGGGTCCGGTATTTT
J gene: TRBJ1-4; V gene: TRBV28; D gene: -; clone size: -; CDR3 protein: CATARAGDEKLFF; CDR3 DNA: TGTGCCACCGCCAGGGCCGGGGATGAAAAACTGTTTTTT
J gene: TRBJ2-1; V gene: TRBV28; D gene: -; clone size: once; CDR3 protein: CASRLAISYNEQFF; CDR3 DNA: TGTGCCAGCAGGTTAGCTATCTCCTACAATGAGCAGTTCTTC
J gene: TRBJ2-2; V gene: TRBV5-8; D gene: TRBD1; clone size: -; CDR3 protein: CASRFRGQNTGELFF; CDR3 DNA: TGTGCCAGCAGGTTCAGGGGGCAGAACACCGGGGAGCTGTTTTTT
J gene: TRBJ1-2; V gene: TRBV5-6; D gene: -; clone size: -; CDR3 protein: CASSPLSRGVRDYTF; CDR3 DNA: TGTGCCAGCAGCCCCTTGTCCAGGGGTGTTCGTGACTACACCTTC
J gene: TRBJ1-2; V gene: TRBV29-1; D gene: TRBD1; clone size: -; CDR3 protein: CSVEDTGGINYGYTF; CDR3 DNA: TGCAGCGTTGAAGATACAGGGGGAATCAACTATGGCTACACCTTC
J gene: TRBJ2-2; V gene: TRBV7-3; D gene: -; clone size: -; CDR3 protein: CASSLTGDGAATGELFF; CDR3 DNA: TGTGCCAGCAGCTTAACAGGAGACGGGGCGGCCACCGGGGAGCTGTTTTTT
J gene: TRBJ2-3; V gene: TRBV7-2; D gene: TRBD2; clone size: -; CDR3 protein: CASSGRTSGTATDTQYF; CDR3 DNA: TGTGCCAGCAGCGGCAGGACTAGCGGGACGGCGACAGATACGCAGTATTTT